The 7 T cell receptor beta chains presented below share a single source sample, sequenced in a study of blood T cell repertoires in COVID-19. Generated by immunoSEQ multiplex PCR, the TCRdb table keeps only in-frame clones and is missing some. The table records 240,000 or so clones, 86% of them present only once. The sequenced sample consisted of peripheral blood. Every receptor here comes from an elderly man with acute or convalescent COVID-19.

The sample holds one count of this clone. The rearrangement uses TRBV2 and TRBJ1-3; D remains unclear. Trimming took off 6 bases at V and 0 bases at J, with 12 bases between the two ends. The V gene's germline CDR1 is SNHLY and CDR2 FYNNEI. The CDR3 runs to 15 residues. The CDR3 reads CASRAQLTSGNTIYF. The CDR3 bases are TGTGCCAGCAGAGCCCAACTTACCTCTGGAAACACCATATATTTT.

The chain carries TRBV28 and TRBJ1-1, with a weak D call TRBD1 (6 bases). V dropped 7 bases and J dropped 3 bases, with 15 bases sitting between them. CDR1 MDHEN and CDR2 SYDVKM come from the germline V gene. The CDR3 sequence is 14 residues long. The CDR3 loop is CASIPGQLYTEAFF. The CDR3 region has the DNA TGTGCCAGCATTCCGGGACAACTCTACACTGAAGCTTTCTTT.

The genes are TRBV28 and TRBJ1-1; possibly TRBD1 for D (5 bases). V lost 1 base, J lost 1 base, and 13 bases lay in between. CDR3 length equals 16 residues. CDR1 and CDR2 (germline): MDHEN, SYDVKM. The CDR3 DNA follows: TGTGCCAGCAGTTTATATGGGGGGAGGGGGAACACTGAAGCTTTCTTT. It specifies CASSLYGGRGNTEAFF.

The chain joins TRBV10-3 to TRBJ1-6, with D hard to call. The CDR3 is made up of 15 amino acids. The ends were cut back, 3 bases at V and 3 bases at J, with 9 bases in the middle. The germline gives CDR1 ENHRY, CDR2 SYGVKD. CDR3 protein: CAISESGSYNSPLHF. The DNA of the CDR3 is TGTGCCATCAGTGAAAGTGGCAGCTATAATTCACCCCTCCACTTT.

The chain joins TRBV9 to TRBJ1-1; 8 positions agree with TRBD1. The CDR3 length is 15 residues. J was trimmed by 1 base and V by 2 bases; bases with no gene match: 4. Germline V CDR1 and CDR2: SGDLS, YYNGEE. This CDR3 is CASSVDGQGNTEAFF. CDR3 coding DNA: TGTGCCAGCAGCGTGGATGGACAGGGGAACACTGAAGCTTTCTTT.

The rearrangement joins TRBV3-1 (or the pseudogene TRBV3-2) to TRBJ2-1; 7 bases fit TRBD2. With V trimmed by 4 bases and J by 2 bases, 5 bases remained unmatched. The CDR3 has 15 residues. Germline V CDR1 and CDR2: LGHDT, YNNKEL (reference sequence). This CDR3 reads CASSPSGAPYNEQFF. The CDR3, as DNA: TGTGCCAGCAGCCCCAGCGGGGCTCCCTACAATGAGCAGTTCTTC.

The count of this clone is one. V is TRBV28 and J is TRBJ1-4; the match to TRBD1 covers 7 bases. With 10 bases clipped from V and 8 bases from J, the junction kept 4 bases outside the gene matches. Germline lookup yields CDR1 MDHEN and CDR2 SYDVKM. CDR3 size: 11 residues. The CDR3 bases are TGTGCCACCCAGGGGGGCGAAAAACTGTTTTTT. It yields the protein CATQGGEKLFF.